This TCR beta chain was retrieved from a study of T cell responses to AZD1222 COVID-19 vaccine. Study findings and constraints: Close to half of spike-specific TCRs reportedly recognize unmutated variant regions.

This clone appeared a single time. Antigen: not known. Sequencing was performed with immunoSEQ multiplex PCR; in TCRdb, only in-frame clones are kept and a portion is missing. The sample includes 95,000 to 150,000 clones, over 75% seen only once; the top ten take 5% to 7%. Trimming at V came to 5 bases and at J to 0 bases, leaving 9 bases not matched to a gene. The CDR3 is 17 residues long. Germline CDR1 is SGHTA and CDR2 is FQGNSA. The chain has TRBV7-2 and TRBJ1-3; TRBD1 matches 8 bases. The source was peripheral blood, collected on day 0 of AZD1222 vaccination. The clonotype was recovered from an adult in good health. This chain's CDR3 is CASSQKGTGVSGNTIYF. DNA for the CDR3: TGTGCCAGCAGCCAAAAAGGGACAGGCGTCTCTGGAAACACCATATATTTT.